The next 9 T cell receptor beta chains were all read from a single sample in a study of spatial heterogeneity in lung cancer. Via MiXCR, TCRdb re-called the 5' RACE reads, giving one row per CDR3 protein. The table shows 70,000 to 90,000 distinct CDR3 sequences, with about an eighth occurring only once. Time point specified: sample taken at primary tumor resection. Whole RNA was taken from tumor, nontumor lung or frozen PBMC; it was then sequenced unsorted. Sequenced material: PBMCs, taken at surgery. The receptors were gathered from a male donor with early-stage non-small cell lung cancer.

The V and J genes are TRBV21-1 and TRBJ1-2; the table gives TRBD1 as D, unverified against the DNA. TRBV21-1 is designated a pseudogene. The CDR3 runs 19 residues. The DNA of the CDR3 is TGTGCCAGCAGCAAAGGGTTCGCGACAGGGGGCCCCTATGACTATGGCTACACCTTC. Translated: CASSKGFATGGPYDYGYTF.

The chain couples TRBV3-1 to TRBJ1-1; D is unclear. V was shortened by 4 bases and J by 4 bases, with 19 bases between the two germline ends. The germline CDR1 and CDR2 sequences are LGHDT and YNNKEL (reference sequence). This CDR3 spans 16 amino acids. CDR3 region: CASSPPGWAAGTEAFF. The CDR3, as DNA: TGTGCCAGCAGCCCCCCGGGGTGGGCAGCGGGCACTGAAGCTTTCTTT.

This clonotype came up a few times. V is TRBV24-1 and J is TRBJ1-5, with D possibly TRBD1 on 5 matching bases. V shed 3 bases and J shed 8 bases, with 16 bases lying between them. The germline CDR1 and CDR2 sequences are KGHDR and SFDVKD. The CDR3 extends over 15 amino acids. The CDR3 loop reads CATSDTRTPGEPQHF. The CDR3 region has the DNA TGTGCCACCAGTGATACCCGGACCCCGGGGGAGCCCCAGCATTTT.

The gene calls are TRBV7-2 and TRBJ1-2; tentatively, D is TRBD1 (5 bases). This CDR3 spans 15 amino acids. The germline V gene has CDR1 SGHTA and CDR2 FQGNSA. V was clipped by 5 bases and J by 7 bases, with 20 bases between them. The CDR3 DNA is TGTGCCAGCAGCCAGCTGGGAAGGGGATCCTTTGGCTACACCTTC. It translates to CASSQLGRGSFGYTF. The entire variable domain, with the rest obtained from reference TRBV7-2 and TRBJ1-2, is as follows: GAGVSQSPSNKVTEKGKDVELRCDPISGHTALYWYRQSLGQGLEFLIYFQGNSAPDKSGLPSDRFSAERTGGSVSTLTIQRTQQEDSAVYLCASSQLGRGSFGYTFGSGTRLTVV.

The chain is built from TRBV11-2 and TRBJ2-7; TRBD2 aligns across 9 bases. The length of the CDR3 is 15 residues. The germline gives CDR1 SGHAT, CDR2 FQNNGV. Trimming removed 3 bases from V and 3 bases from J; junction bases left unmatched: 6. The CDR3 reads CASSFQAGGFYEQYF. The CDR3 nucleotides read TGTGCCAGCAGCTTCCAAGCGGGAGGATTCTACGAGCAGTACTTC.

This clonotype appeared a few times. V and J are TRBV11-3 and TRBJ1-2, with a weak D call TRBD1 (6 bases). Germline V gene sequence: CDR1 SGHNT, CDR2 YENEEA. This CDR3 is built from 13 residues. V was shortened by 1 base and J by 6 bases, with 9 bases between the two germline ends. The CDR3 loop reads CASSLGGADGYTF. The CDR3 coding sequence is TGTGCCAGCAGCTTAGGGGGGGCTGATGGCTACACCTTC.

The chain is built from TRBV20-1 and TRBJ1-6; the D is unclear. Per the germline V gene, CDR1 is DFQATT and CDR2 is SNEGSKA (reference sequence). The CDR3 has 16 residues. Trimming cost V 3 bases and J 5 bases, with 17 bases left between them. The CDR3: CSASLGVGSDNSPLHF. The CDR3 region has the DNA TGCAGTGCTAGCCTAGGAGTCGGGTCGGATAATTCACCCCTCCACTTT.

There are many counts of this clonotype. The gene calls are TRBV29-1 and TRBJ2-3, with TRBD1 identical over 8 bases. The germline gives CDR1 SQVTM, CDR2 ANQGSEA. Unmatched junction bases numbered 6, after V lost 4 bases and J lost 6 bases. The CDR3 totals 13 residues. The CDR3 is CSVAGQAPDTQYF. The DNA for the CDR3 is TGCAGCGTTGCGGGACAGGCGCCCGATACGCAGTATTTT.

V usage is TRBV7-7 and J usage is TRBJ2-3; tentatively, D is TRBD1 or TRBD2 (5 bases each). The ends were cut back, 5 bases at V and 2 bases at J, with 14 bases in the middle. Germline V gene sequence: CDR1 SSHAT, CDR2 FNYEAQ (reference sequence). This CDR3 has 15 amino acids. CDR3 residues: CASSPLGETTDTQYF. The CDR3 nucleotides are TGTGCCAGCAGCCCGTTGGGGGAGACCACAGATACGCAGTATTTT.